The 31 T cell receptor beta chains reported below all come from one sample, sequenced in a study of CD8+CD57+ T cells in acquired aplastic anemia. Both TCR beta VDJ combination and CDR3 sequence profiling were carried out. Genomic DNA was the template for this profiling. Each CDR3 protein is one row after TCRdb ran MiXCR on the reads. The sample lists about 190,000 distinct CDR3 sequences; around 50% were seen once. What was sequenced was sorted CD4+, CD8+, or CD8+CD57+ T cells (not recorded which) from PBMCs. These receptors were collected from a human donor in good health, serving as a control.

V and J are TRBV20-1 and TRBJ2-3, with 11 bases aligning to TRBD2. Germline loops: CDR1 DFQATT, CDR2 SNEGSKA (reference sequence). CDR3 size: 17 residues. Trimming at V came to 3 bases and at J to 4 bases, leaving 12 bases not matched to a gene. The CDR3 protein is CSASPLSSGGNPDTQYF. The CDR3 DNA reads TGCAGTGCTAGCCCCCTCTCTAGCGGGGGGAATCCAGATACGCAGTATTTT.

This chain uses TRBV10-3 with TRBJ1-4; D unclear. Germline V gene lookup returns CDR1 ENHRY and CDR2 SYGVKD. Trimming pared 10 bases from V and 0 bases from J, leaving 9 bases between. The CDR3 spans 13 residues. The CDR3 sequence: CATSGATNEKLFF. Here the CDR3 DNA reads TGTGCCACCTCGGGTGCAACTAATGAAAAACTGTTTTTT.

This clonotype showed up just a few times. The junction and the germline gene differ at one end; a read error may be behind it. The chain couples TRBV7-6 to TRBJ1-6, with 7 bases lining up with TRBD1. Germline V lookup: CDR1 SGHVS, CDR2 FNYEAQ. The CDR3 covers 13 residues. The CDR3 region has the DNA TGTACCAGCAGCTTAAGCGCGACAGGGCTACTCCACTTC. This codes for CTSSLSATGLLHF. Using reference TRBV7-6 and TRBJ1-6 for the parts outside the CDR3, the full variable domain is GAGVSQSPRYKVTKRGQDVALRCDPISGHVSLYWYRQALGQGPEFLTYFNYEAQQDKSGLPNDRFSAERPEGSISTLTIQRTEQRDSAMYRCTSSLSATGLLHFGNGTRLTVT.

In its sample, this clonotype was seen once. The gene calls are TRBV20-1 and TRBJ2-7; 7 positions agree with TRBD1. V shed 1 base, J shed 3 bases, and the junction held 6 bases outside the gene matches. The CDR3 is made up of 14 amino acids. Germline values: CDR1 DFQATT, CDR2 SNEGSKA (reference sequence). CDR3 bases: TGCAGTGCTAGAGTAACGGGACAGAACTACGAGCAGTACTTC. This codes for CSARVTGQNYEQYF.

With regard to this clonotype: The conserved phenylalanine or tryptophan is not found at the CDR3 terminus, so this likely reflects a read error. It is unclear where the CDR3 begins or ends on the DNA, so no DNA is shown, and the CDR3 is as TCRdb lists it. The CDR3: CAISNRGTNY. The chain carries TRBV10-3 and TRBJ1-4; TRBD1 is taken as the D call from the table, unchecked against the DNA. The CDR3 is 10 amino acids long, termini counted. Germline V gene data show CDR1 as ENHRY and CDR2 as SYGVKD.

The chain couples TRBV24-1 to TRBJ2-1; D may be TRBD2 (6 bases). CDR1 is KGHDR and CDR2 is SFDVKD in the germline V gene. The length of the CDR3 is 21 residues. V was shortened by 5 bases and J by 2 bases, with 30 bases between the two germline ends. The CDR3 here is CATSGLSDRRGGESTYNEQFF. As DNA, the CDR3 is TGTGCCACCAGTGGCCTCAGCGATCGGAGAGGCGGGGAAAGCACCTACAATGAGCAGTTCTTC.

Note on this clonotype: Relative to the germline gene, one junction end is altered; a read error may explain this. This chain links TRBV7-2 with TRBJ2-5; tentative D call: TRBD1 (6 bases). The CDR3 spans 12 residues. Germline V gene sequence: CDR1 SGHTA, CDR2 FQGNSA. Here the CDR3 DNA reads TGTGCCAGCAGCCGACAGGTAGAGCCCCAGTACTTC. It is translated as CASSRQVEPQYF.

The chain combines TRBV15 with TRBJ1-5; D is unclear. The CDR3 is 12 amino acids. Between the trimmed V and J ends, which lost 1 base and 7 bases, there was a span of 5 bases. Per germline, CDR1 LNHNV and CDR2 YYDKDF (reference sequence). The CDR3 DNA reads TGTGCCACCAGCAGAGGGATCCAGCCCCAGCATTTT. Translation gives CATSRGIQPQHF.

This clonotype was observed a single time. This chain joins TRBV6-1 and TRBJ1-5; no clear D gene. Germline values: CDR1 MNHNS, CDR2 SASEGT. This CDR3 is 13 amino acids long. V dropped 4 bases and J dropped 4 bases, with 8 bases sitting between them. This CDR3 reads CASSGLENQPQHF. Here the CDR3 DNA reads TGTGCCAGCAGTGGACTCGAGAATCAGCCCCAGCATTTT.

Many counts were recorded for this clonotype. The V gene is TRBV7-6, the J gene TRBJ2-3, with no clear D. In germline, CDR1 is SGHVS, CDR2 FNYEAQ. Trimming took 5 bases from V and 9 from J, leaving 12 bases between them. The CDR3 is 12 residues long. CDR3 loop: CASSASVGTQYF. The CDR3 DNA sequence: TGTGCCAGCAGCGCCAGTGTGGGCACGCAGTATTTT.

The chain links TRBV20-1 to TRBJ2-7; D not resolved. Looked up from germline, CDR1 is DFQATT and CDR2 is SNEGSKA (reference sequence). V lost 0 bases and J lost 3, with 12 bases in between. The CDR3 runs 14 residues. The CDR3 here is CSARDILRNYEQYF. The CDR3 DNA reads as TGCAGTGCTAGAGATATTCTCAGAAACTACGAGCAGTACTTC.

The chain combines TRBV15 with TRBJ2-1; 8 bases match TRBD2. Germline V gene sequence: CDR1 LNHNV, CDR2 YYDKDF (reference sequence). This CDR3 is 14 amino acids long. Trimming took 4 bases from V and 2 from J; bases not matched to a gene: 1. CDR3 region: CATSILAAYNEQFF. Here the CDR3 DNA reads TGTGCCACCAGCATACTAGCGGCCTACAATGAGCAGTTCTTC. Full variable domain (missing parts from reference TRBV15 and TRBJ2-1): DAMVIQNPRYQVTQFGKPVTLSCSQTLNHNVMYWYQQKSSQAPKLLFHYYDKDFNNEADTPDNFQSRRPNTSFCFLDIRSPGLGDTAMYLCATSILAAYNEQFFGPGTRLTVL.

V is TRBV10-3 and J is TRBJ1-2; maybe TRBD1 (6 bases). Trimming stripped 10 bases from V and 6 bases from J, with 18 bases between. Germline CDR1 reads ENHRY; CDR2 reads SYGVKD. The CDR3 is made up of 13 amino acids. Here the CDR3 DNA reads TGTGCCAGCAGCTTGGCCGCAGGGGATGGCTACACCTTC. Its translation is CASSLAAGDGYTF.

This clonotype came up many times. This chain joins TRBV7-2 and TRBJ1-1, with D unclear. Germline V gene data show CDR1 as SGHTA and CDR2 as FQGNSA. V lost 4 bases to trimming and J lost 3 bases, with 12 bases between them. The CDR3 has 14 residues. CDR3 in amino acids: CASSSRVGYTEAFF. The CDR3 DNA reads TGTGCCAGCAGCTCCCGGGTGGGGTACACTGAAGCTTTCTTT.

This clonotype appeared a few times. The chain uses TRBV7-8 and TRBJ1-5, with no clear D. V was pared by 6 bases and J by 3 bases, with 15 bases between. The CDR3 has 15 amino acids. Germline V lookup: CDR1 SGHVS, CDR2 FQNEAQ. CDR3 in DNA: TGTGCCAGCAGTGCCATTTCAGGTATCAATCAGCCCCAGCATTTT. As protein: CASSAISGINQPQHF.

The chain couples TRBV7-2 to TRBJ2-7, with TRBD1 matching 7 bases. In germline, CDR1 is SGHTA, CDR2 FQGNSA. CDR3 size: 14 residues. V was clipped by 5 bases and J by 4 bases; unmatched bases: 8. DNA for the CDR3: TGTGCCAGCAGCCAACGGGACAGCGATTACGAGCAGTACTTC. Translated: CASSQRDSDYEQYF.

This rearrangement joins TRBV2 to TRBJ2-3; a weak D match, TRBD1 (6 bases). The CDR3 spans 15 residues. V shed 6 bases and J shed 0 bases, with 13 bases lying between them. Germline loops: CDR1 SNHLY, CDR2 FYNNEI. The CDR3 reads CASSEGQTSTDTQYF. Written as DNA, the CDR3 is TGTGCCAGCAGCGAGGGACAAACTAGCACAGATACGCAGTATTTT.

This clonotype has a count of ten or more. The CDR3 is CASSLGTSGLYNEQFF. In DNA form, the CDR3 reads TGTGCCAGCAGCCTAGGGACTAGCGGGCTATACAATGAGCAGTTCTTC. V gene TRBV7-2 combines with J gene TRBJ2-1; the match to TRBD2 covers 12 bases. Germline lookup yields CDR1 SGHTA and CDR2 FQGNSA. The CDR3 length is 16 residues. V was pared by 5 bases and J by 4 bases, with 6 bases of the junction left unmatched.

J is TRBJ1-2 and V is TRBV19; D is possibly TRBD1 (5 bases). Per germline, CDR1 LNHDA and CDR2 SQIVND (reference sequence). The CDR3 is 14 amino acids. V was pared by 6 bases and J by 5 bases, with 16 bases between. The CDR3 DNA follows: TGTGCCAGTAGGTCGGCGGGGGAGCGGTATGGCTACACCTTC. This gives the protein CASRSAGERYGYTF.

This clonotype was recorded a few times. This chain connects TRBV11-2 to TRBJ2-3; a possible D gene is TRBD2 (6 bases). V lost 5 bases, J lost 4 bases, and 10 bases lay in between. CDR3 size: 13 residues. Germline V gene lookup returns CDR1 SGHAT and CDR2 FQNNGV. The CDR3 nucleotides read TGTGCCAGCAGCCAAGGAGGGTCAGATACGCAGTATTTT. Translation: CASSQGGSDTQYF.

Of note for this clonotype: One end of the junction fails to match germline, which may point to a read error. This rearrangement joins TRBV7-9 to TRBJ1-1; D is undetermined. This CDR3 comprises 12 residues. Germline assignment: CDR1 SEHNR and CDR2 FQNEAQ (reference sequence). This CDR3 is CASSFGETEALF. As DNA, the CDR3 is TGTGCCAGCAGCTTCGGGGAGACTGAGGCTCTCTTT.

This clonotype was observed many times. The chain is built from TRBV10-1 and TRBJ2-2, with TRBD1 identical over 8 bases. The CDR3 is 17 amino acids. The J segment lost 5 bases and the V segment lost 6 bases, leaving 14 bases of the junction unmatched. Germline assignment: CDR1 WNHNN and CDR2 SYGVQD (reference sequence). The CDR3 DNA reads TGCGCCAGCAGCTCCTACGGTCAGGGGGCGAGGACCGGGGAGCTGTTTTTT. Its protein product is CASSSYGQGARTGELFF.

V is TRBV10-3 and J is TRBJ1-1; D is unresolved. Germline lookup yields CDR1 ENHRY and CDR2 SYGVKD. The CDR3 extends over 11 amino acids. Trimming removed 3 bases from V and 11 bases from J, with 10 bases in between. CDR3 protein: CAISEGPGAFF. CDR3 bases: TGTGCCATCAGTGAAGGCCCTGGGGCTTTCTTT.

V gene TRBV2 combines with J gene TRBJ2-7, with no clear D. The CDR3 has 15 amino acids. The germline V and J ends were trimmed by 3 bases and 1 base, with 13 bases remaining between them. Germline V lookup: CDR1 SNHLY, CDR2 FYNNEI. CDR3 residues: CASSDRAGASYEQYF. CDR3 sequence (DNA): TGTGCCAGCAGTGACCGGGCTGGAGCATCCTACGAGCAGTACTTC.

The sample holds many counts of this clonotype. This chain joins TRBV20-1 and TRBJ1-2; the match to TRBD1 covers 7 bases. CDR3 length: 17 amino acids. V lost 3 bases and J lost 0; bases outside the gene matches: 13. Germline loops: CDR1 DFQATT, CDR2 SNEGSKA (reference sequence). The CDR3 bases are TGCAGTGCTAGTCGGAGGACAGGATCTGGAACTAACTATGGCTACACCTTC. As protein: CSASRRTGSGTNYGYTF.

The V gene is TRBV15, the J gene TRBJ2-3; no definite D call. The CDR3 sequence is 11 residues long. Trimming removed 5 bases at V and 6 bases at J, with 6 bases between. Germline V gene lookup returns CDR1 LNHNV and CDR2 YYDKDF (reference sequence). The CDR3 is CATSVMDTQYF. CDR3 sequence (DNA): TGTGCCACCAGCGTAATGGATACGCAGTATTTT.

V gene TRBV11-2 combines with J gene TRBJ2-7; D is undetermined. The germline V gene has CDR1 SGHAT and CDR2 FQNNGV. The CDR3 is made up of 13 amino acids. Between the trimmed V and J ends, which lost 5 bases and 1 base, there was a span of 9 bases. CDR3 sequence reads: CASSGSASYEQYF. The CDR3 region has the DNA TGTGCCAGCAGCGGCTCTGCGTCCTACGAGCAGTACTTC.

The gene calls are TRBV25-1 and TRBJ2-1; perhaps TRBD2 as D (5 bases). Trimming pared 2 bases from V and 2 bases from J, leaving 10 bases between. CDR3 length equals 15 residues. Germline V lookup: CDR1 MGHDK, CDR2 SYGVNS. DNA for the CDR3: TGTGCCAGCAGTGAAGGCGACTACCCCTACAATGAGCAGTTCTTC. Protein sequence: CASSEGDYPYNEQFF.

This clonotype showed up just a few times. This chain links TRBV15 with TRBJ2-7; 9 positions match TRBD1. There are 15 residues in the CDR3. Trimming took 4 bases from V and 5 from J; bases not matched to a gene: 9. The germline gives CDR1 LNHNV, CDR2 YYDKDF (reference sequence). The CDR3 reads CATSTGQGIVNEQYF. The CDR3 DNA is TGTGCCACCAGCACTGGACAGGGGATCGTGAACGAGCAGTACTTC.

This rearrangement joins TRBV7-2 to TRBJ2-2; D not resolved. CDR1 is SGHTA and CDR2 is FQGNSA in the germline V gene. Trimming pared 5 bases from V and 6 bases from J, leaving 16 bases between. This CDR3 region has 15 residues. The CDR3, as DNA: TGTGCCAGCAGCCCCTTACCAGAGTCCCCCGGGGAGCTGTTTTTT. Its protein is CASSPLPESPGELFF.

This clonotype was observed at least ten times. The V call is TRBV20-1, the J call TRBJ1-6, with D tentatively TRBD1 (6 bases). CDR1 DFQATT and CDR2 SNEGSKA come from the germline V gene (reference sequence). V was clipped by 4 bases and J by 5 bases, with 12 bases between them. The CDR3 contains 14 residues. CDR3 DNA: TGCAGTGCTAAGGACAGTACTAATAATTCACCCCTCCACTTT. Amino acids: CSAKDSTNNSPLHF.